A single sample gave rise to the 7 T cell receptor beta chains below, sequenced in a study of graft-versus-host responses after intestinal transplantation listed by TCRdb under 2021. The sample's time point label, decoded: cells obtained before transplantation from donor or recipient. For these TCRs, the target antigens are not known. The library was obtained by the immunoSEQ multiplex PCR assay. The table comes from immuneACCESS by way of TCRdb, which keeps in-frame sequences with V and J called. Part of the clones is missing from these tables; in studies checked, under half for an unresolved V gene and the rest for unknown reasons. Across this sample there are more than 70,000 clones, with around 84% seen only once. Together, the top ten hold 0.8% to 0.9% of the sample. Here the sequenced sample was unstimulated CD4+ T cells sorted from spleen or lymph node cells, taken before intestinal transplant. These receptor sequences come from a human donor who received an intestinal transplant.

The chain recombines TRBV12-5 with TRBJ2-7; 8 nucleotides match TRBD1. The V segment lost 2 bases and the J segment 3 bases; nucleotides outside the gene matches: 12. CDR3 length: 17 residues. CDR1 and CDR2 from the germline V gene are LGHNT and FRNRAP. The CDR3 DNA reads as TGTGCTAGTGGTTTGAACCCTGACAGGGGACCTGACTACGAGCAGTACTTC. Residues: CASGLNPDRGPDYEQYF. Complete variable domain (other parts from reference TRBV12-5 and TRBJ2-7): DARVTQTPRHKVTEMGQEVTMRCQPILGHNTVFWYRQTMMQGLELLAYFRNRAPLDDSGMPKDRFSAEMPDATLATLKIQPSEPRDSAVYFCASGLNPDRGPDYEQYFGPGTRLTVT.

The chain is built from TRBV2 and TRBJ1-2; unclear D gene. V dropped 4 bases and J dropped 3 bases, with 6 bases sitting between them. The germline CDR1 and CDR2 sequences are SNHLY and FYNNEI. The CDR3 sequence is 12 residues long. The CDR3 loop reads CASSVQYYGYTF. As DNA, the CDR3 is TGTGCCAGCAGTGTACAGTACTATGGCTACACCTTC.

This sequence joins TRBV28 and TRBJ1-5, with a possible D match to TRBD1 (5 bases). The V end was cut by 2 bases, the J end by 5 bases, with 10 bases between. Germline CDR1 MDHEN, CDR2 SYDVKM. The CDR3 is 14 amino acids. Written as DNA, the CDR3 is TGTGCCAGCAGTTTACAGGGCAGCCATCAGCCCCAGCATTTT. Protein product: CASSLQGSHQPQHF.

CDR3 protein: CASSLSSSLSYEQYF. The DNA of the CDR3 is TGTGCCAGCAGCTTATCAAGCTCCCTCTCCTACGAGCAGTACTTC. The chain couples TRBV7-2 to TRBJ2-7, with D unresolved. The CDR3 has 15 amino acids. V lost 2 bases, J lost 0 bases, and 11 bases lay in between. CDR1 is SGHTA, CDR2 FQGNSA, per germline.

The chain carries TRBV7-9 and TRBJ2-7; D might be TRBD1 (5 bases). V was shortened by 1 base and J by 2 bases, with 9 bases between the two germline ends. There are 14 residues in the CDR3. Germline CDR1 reads SEHNR; CDR2 reads FQNEAQ (reference sequence). In DNA form, the CDR3 reads TGTGCCAGCAGCTTAGGACAGACCACCTACGAGCAGTACTTC. Translation: CASSLGQTTYEQYF.

The chain employs TRBV5-1 and TRBJ2-2; maybe TRBD1 (6 bases). Germline-derived CDR1 and CDR2 are SGHRS and YFSETQ. The CDR3 sequence is 15 residues long. Trimming pared 4 bases from V and 7 bases from J, leaving 17 bases between. CDR3 in DNA: TGCGCCAGCAGCCCCACTGGGGGCCGGGACGGGGAGCTGTTTTTT. This translates into CASSPTGGRDGELFF.

The V and J genes are TRBV28 and TRBJ2-7; 13 positions agree with TRBD2. V shed 6 bases, J shed 4 bases, and the junction held 3 bases outside the gene matches. The CDR3 covers 14 residues. CDR1 is MDHEN and CDR2 is SYDVKM in the germline V gene. CDR3 bases: TGTGCCAGCAGCTCGGGACTAGCGGGGTACGAGCAGTACTTC. Translation gives CASSSGLAGYEQYF.